This T cell receptor beta chain appears in the sequencing data of a study of blood T cell repertoires in COVID-19. The overall study: Sources were T cells, B-cell-depleted T cells, or PBMCs; the material itself was cDNA or gDNA.

In the original workflow: Reference gene primer amplification gave nucleated cell count estimates. Produced via immunoSEQ multiplex PCR; TCRdb's table is partial and in-frame only. V, J and clone size are taken as reported in that table, and D and trimming were inferred from the DNA itself. The table records 25,000 to 35,000 clones, approximately 79% of them present only once. The TCR comes from a boy aged 2-9 years with active or convalescent COVID-19. Sequencing used peripheral blood.

The CDR3 nucleotides read TGCGCCAGCAGCTTGGCGATCCGACAGGGGGCGGGCACCGGGGAGCTGTTTTTT. Translation gives CASSLAIRQGAGTGELFF. This chain joins TRBV5-1 and TRBJ2-2; TRBD1 matches at 10 bases. CDR3 size: 18 residues. Germline values: CDR1 SGHRS, CDR2 YFSETQ. V was clipped by 0 bases and J by 4 bases; unmatched bases: 9.